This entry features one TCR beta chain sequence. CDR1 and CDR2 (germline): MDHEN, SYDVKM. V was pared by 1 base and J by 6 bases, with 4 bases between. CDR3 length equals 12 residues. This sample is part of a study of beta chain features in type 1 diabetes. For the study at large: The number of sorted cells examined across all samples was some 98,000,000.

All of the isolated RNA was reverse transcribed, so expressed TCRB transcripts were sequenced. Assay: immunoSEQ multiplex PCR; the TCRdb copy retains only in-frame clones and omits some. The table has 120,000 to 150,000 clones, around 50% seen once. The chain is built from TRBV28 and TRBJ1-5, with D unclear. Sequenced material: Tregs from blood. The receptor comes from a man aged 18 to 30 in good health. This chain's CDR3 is CASSLSGQPQHF. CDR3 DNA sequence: TGTGCCAGCAGTTTATCAGGTCAGCCCCAGCATTTT.